Presented here are 11 T cell receptor beta chains from one specimen sequenced in a study of blood T cell repertoires in COVID-19. Generated by immunoSEQ multiplex PCR, the TCRdb table keeps only in-frame clones and is missing some. The sample yields 130,000 to 150,000 clones, approximately 80% seen once. The sequenced sample consisted of peripheral blood. All receptors derive from a man in his fifties or sixties with active or convalescent COVID-19.

CDR3 residues: CASMRSGSAYEQYF. The CDR3 DNA reads TGTGCCAGCATGAGAAGCGGGAGTGCCTACGAGCAGTACTTC. V usage is TRBV28 and J usage is TRBJ2-7, with TRBD2 matching over 8 bases. Germline V gives CDR1 MDHEN, CDR2 SYDVKM. The CDR3 is 14 residues long. Trimming at V came to 7 bases and at J to 2 bases, leaving 7 bases not matched to a gene.

This clone showed up just once. V and J are TRBV27 and TRBJ1-2, with a possible D match to TRBD1 (5 bases). Between the trimmed V and J ends, which lost 3 bases and 2 bases, there was a span of 10 bases. This CDR3 is 14 amino acids long. Per the germline V gene, CDR1 is MNHEY and CDR2 is SMNVEV (reference sequence). The CDR3, as DNA: TGTGCCAGCAGTTTTCGGACACCAAACTATGGCTACACCTTC. It translates to CASSFRTPNYGYTF.

This clone was observed a handful of times. This sequence joins TRBV18 and TRBJ1-1, with D tentatively TRBD1 (6 bases). The CDR3 sequence is 16 residues long. Per the germline V gene, CDR1 is KGHSH and CDR2 is LQKENI. The V and J ends lost 0 bases and 1 base respectively, with 12 bases between them. The CDR3 sequence is CASSPPYGQKNTEAFF. The CDR3 DNA follows: TGTGCCAGCTCACCACCCTATGGACAGAAGAACACTGAAGCTTTCTTT.

The chain uses TRBV29-1 and TRBJ1-1; 7 nucleotides agree with TRBD1. The germline CDR1 and CDR2 sequences are SQVTM and ANQGSEA. This CDR3 comprises 14 residues. V was clipped by 7 bases and J by 3 bases; unmatched bases: 11. The CDR3 DNA reads as TGCAGCGGGGGGGACAGCCCCGGGGACACTGAAGCTTTCTTT. It encodes CSGGDSPGDTEAFF.

The genes are TRBV7-2 and TRBJ2-3, with 7 nucleotides matching TRBD1. Germline trimming cut 3 bases from V and 4 bases from J; bases unmatched to any gene: 4. Looked up from germline, CDR1 is SGHTA and CDR2 is FQGNSA. This CDR3 contains 14 residues. In nucleotides, the CDR3 is TGTGCCAGCAGCTTTCGACAGGGACCAGATACGCAGTATTTT. Its translation: CASSFRQGPDTQYF. Variable domain in full (rest from reference TRBV7-2 and TRBJ2-3): GAGVSQSPSNKVTEKGKDVELRCDPISGHTALYWYRQSLGQGLEFLIYFQGNSAPDKSGLPSDRFSAERTGGSVSTLTIQRTQQEDSAVYLCASSFRQGPDTQYFGPGTRLTVL.

This clone was observed once. The CDR3 spells CASSHGTALVGELFF. The CDR3 DNA sequence: TGTGCCAGCAGTCACGGGACAGCCCTCGTCGGGGAGCTGTTTTTT. This rearrangement joins TRBV28 to TRBJ2-2; 7 bases fit TRBD1. V was clipped by 5 bases and J by 7 bases; unmatched bases: 10. CDR3 length: 15 amino acids. The germline CDR1 and CDR2 sequences are MDHEN and SYDVKM.

This chain joins TRBV5-8 and TRBJ1-2, with D uncertain. The CDR3 has 14 residues. CDR1 SGHTS and CDR2 YDEGEE come from the germline V gene. V lost 0 bases, J lost 8 bases, and 14 bases lay in between. The CDR3 coding sequence is TGTGCCAGCAGCTTGGACTATGACCAATCGGGCTACACCTTC. Its protein product is CASSLDYDQSGYTF.

V usage is TRBV6-5 and J usage is TRBJ1-1; a weak D match, TRBD1 (5 bases). The V end lost 6 bases, the J end lost 1 base, and 12 bases lay between the germline ends. The germline V gene has CDR1 MNHEY and CDR2 SVGAGI. The CDR3 is 14 residues long. In DNA, the CDR3 is TGTGCCAGCAGACGGCTCACAGGGAACACTGAAGCTTTCTTT. Protein product: CASRRLTGNTEAFF.

The V and J genes are TRBV10-3 and TRBJ1-1; 9 positions agree with TRBD1. With V trimmed by 3 bases and J by 5 bases, 4 bases remained unmatched. This CDR3 is 14 amino acids long. Per the germline V gene, CDR1 is ENHRY and CDR2 is SYGVKD. The CDR3, as DNA: TGTGCCATCAGTGAACAGGGGGCGAGAACTGAAGCTTTCTTT. It codes for CAISEQGARTEAFF.

This sequence joins TRBV18 and TRBJ1-1; D remains ambiguous. Per germline, CDR1 KGHSH and CDR2 LQKENI. The CDR3 sequence is 15 residues long. The V end was cut by 2 bases, the J end by 1 base, with 11 bases between. CDR3: CASSPSRGANTEAFF. In DNA form, the CDR3 reads TGTGCCAGCTCACCATCCCGGGGTGCGAACACTGAAGCTTTCTTT.

This clone has a handful of counts. The chain is built from TRBV5-1 and TRBJ2-4, with 10 bases aligning to TRBD1. The CDR3 is 16 amino acids. The trim removed 4 bases at V and 1 base at J, leaving 5 bases unmatched. Germline V gene sequence: CDR1 SGHRS, CDR2 YFSETQ. The CDR3 region is CASSIGTGDAKNIQYF. The CDR3 DNA is TGCGCCAGCAGCATCGGGACAGGGGACGCCAAAAACATTCAGTACTTC.